Following are 21 T cell receptor beta chains from one sample sequenced in a study of vaccination and CD4 T cells after COVID-19. Treatment: roughly ten-day PBMC culture with coronavirus spike peptide pools or control peptides (ViraFEST assay). Cultured CD4+ T cells had their DNA profiled by the Oncomine TCR Beta short-read assay. One entry per CDR3 protein, called by TCRdb with MiXCR from the PCR reads. The sample lists about 18,000 distinct CDR3 sequences; more than 50% were seen once. These receptors are not linked to any known antigen. The sample here was CD4+ T cells from blood, cultured in vitro, taken before SARS-CoV-2 vaccination. Receptor source: a human donor who had recovered from COVID-19.

This chain connects TRBV12-3 or TRBV12-4 to TRBJ2-2; TRBD1 might be the D (5 bases). Trimming removed 3 bases at V and 2 bases at J, with 10 bases between. The CDR3 sequence is 15 residues long. The CDR3 coding sequence is TGTGCCAGCAGTTTTCAGGGAACCAACACCGGGGAGCTGTTTTTT. Its protein is CASSFQGTNTGELFF.

This clonotype was detected once. This rearrangement joins TRBV11-2 to TRBJ1-1; no definite D call. This CDR3 is 14 amino acids long. V gave up 3 bases and J gave up 5 bases, with 13 bases separating them. CDR1 and CDR2 (germline): SGHAT, FQNNGV. The chain's CDR3 is CASSLAGDGTEAFF. The CDR3 bases are TGTGCCAGCAGCTTGGCCGGGGATGGTACTGAAGCTTTCTTT.

This chain uses TRBV27 with TRBJ2-1; the match to TRBD2 covers 10 bases. The trim removed 7 bases at V and 8 bases at J, leaving 14 bases unmatched. Germline CDR1 is MNHEY and CDR2 is SMNVEV (reference sequence). The CDR3 totals 16 residues. The CDR3 spells CASTSSSGSWFYEQFF. The DNA for the CDR3 is TGTGCCAGCACCTCTTCTAGCGGGAGCTGGTTCTATGAGCAGTTCTTC.

The genes are TRBV7-2 and TRBJ2-3; 13 bases fit TRBD2. Germline CDR1 is SGHTA and CDR2 is FQGNSA. Trimming at V came to 5 bases and at J to 1 base, leaving 3 bases not matched to a gene. The CDR3 consists of 16 residues. In nucleotides, the CDR3 is TGTGCCAGCAGCCAAGGGACTAGCGGGGGCACAGATACGCAGTATTTT. Translation: CASSQGTSGGTDTQYF.

Only one count was recorded for this clonotype. V usage is TRBV28 and J usage is TRBJ1-3; D remains ambiguous. The CDR3 loop spans 15 amino acids. The V end was cut by 1 base, the J end by 4 bases, with 11 bases between. The germline CDR1 and CDR2 sequences are MDHEN and SYDVKM. CDR3 in DNA: TGTGCCAGCAGTTTATCTGGGAGGCTCGGAAACACCATATATTTT. Translated, it gives CASSLSGRLGNTIYF. Combining the CDR3 with reference TRBV28 and TRBJ1-3 gives the whole variable domain DVKVTQSSRYLVKRTGEKVFLECVQDMDHENMFWYRQDPGLGLRLIYFSYDVKMKEKGDIPEGYSVSREKKERFSLILESASTNQTSMYLCASSLSGRLGNTIYFGEGSWLTVV.

The V call is TRBV28, the J call TRBJ1-1; 7 bases line up with TRBD1. The CDR3 spans 14 residues. Trimming cost V 3 bases and J 6 bases; bases outside gene matches: 7. Germline CDR1 and CDR2: MDHEN and SYDVKM. CDR3 amino acids: CASSLRRGLAEAFF. DNA of the CDR3: TGTGCCAGCAGTTTGAGGAGGGGGCTCGCTGAAGCTTTCTTT.

The chain recombines TRBV6-1 with TRBJ2-4; D uncertain. Germline V gene lookup returns CDR1 MNHNS and CDR2 SASEGT. Between the trimmed V and J ends, which lost 2 bases and 4 bases, there was a span of 9 bases. This CDR3 has 14 amino acids. The CDR3 region has the DNA TGTGCCAGCAGTGAACATCATAGGAAAAACATTCAGTACTTC. This codes for CASSEHHRKNIQYF.

This chain links TRBV30 with TRBJ1-5, with D uncertain. The V gene's germline CDR1 is GTSNPN and CDR2 SVGIG (reference sequence). The CDR3 loop spans 13 amino acids. Trimming cost V 3 bases and J 4 bases, with 10 bases left between them. CDR3 protein: CAWSGVQNQPQHF. CDR3 nucleotide sequence: TGTGCCTGGAGCGGCGTGCAGAATCAGCCCCAGCATTTT. Full variable domain (outside the CDR3, taken from reference TRBV30 and TRBJ1-5): SQTIHQWPATLVQPVGSPLSLECTVEGTSNPNLYWYRQAAGRGLQLLFYSVGIGQISSEVPQNLSASRPQDRQFILSSKKLLLSDSGFYLCAWSGVQNQPQHFGDGTRLSIL.

The chain employs TRBV12-3 or TRBV12-4 and TRBJ1-2, with D possibly TRBD1 on 5 matching bases. Trimming took off 2 bases at V and 6 bases at J, with 10 bases between the two ends. This CDR3 is built from 13 residues. CDR3 in amino acids: CASSLLSGHGYTF. Here the CDR3 DNA reads TGTGCCAGCAGTTTACTGTCGGGGCATGGCTACACCTTC.

The chain combines TRBV19 with TRBJ2-7; D is uncertain. From germline, CDR1 is LNHDA and CDR2 SQIVND (reference sequence). The CDR3 length is 14 residues. V shed 7 bases and J shed 7 bases, with 20 bases lying between them. CDR3 bases: TGTGCCAGTACCCACGGTGCAGGAAGCGAGGAGCAGTACTTC. Translation gives CASTHGAGSEEQYF.

This clonotype was seen only a few times. The rearrangement links TRBV19 to TRBJ1-1; TRBD1 matches 9 bases. V shed 3 bases, J shed 4 bases, and the junction held 9 bases outside the gene matches. In germline, CDR1 is LNHDA, CDR2 SQIVND (reference sequence). The CDR3 is 16 residues long. The CDR3 DNA follows: TGTGCCAGTAGTATCGGACAGGGGCCGAGTAGCACTGAAGCTTTCTTT. Residues: CASSIGQGPSSTEAFF.

Concerning this clonotype itself: A read error may produce the germline difference seen at one junction end. V and J are TRBV7-7 and TRBJ2-1; 11 bases align to TRBD2. This CDR3 spans 16 amino acids. Germline V CDR1 and CDR2: SSHAT, FNYEAQ (reference sequence). CDR3 DNA sequence: TGTGCTAGCAGCTTACTAGCGGGAGTGTCCTACAATGAGCAGTTCTTC. Translation gives CASSLLAGVSYNEQFF.

This clonotype came up a few times. The rearrangement joins TRBV6-2 or TRBV6-3 to TRBJ1-5; D may be TRBD1 (5 bases). The V gene lost 6 bases and the J gene lost 2 bases, with 8 bases spanning the gap. The length of the CDR3 is 13 residues. The germline V gene has CDR1 MNHEY and CDR2 SVGEGT. CDR3 bases: TGTGCCAGCAGCCGAGGGGGCAATCAGCCCCAGCATTTT. Amino acids: CASSRGGNQPQHF.

Points on this clonotype: The junction shows a germline mismatch at one end, possibly a read error. The rearrangement uses TRBV10-3 and TRBJ1-6, with D perhaps matching TRBD1 (6 bases). Germline values: CDR1 ENHRY, CDR2 SYGVKD. The CDR3 contains 16 residues. CDR3 in DNA: TGCGCCATCAGTGAGACCCATACAGGGAATAATTCACCCCTCCACTTT. As protein: CAISETHTGNNSPLHF.

The V call is TRBV30, the J call TRBJ1-1; D is unclear. Trimming cost V 3 bases and J 4 bases, with 15 bases left between them. The CDR3 extends over 14 amino acids. Per germline, CDR1 GTSNPN and CDR2 SVGIG (reference sequence). The CDR3 region has the DNA TGTGCCTGGAGGGGATCTTGGGCCGGCACTGAAGCTTTCTTT. Translated, it gives CAWRGSWAGTEAFF.

This CDR3 reads CAWSTGQGNTEAFF. The CDR3 nucleotides are TGTGCCTGGAGTACGGGACAGGGGAACACTGAAGCTTTCTTT. The chain employs TRBV30 and TRBJ1-1, with 9 bases that match TRBD1. The CDR3 is 14 residues long. Germline V gene lookup returns CDR1 GTSNPN and CDR2 SVGIG (reference sequence). The J segment lost 1 base and the V segment lost 2 bases, leaving 2 bases of the junction unmatched.

V is TRBV15 and J is TRBJ2-3, with 12 bases that match TRBD2. This CDR3 contains 16 residues. Germline lookup yields CDR1 LNHNV and CDR2 YYDKDF (reference sequence). Unmatched junction bases numbered 2, after V lost 3 bases and J lost 1 base. This CDR3 is CATSSGTSGRTDTQYF. The DNA of the CDR3 is TGTGCCACCAGCAGCGGGACTAGCGGGCGCACAGATACGCAGTATTTT.

The chain uses TRBV6-1 and TRBJ2-3; possible D gene TRBD2, 5 bases. The CDR3 extends over 12 amino acids. V was clipped by 9 bases and J by 3 bases, with 10 bases between them. Germline V gene lookup returns CDR1 MNHNS and CDR2 SASEGT. The CDR3 sequence: CASNSETDTQYF. In nucleotides, the CDR3 is TGTGCCAGTAATAGCGAGACAGATACGCAGTATTTT.

The chain has TRBV7-2 and TRBJ2-5, with 9 bases aligning to TRBD2. The trim removed 0 bases at V and 0 bases at J, leaving 11 bases unmatched. The CDR3 has 19 amino acids. Looked up from germline, CDR1 is SGHTA and CDR2 is FQGNSA. The CDR3 region is CASSLARSLAGAYQETQYF. DNA of the CDR3: TGTGCCAGCAGCTTAGCTAGAAGTTTAGCGGGGGCGTACCAAGAGACCCAGTACTTC. Full variable domain (remainder filled in from reference TRBV7-2 and TRBJ2-5): GAGVSQSPSNKVTEKGKDVELRCDPISGHTALYWYRQSLGQGLEFLIYFQGNSAPDKSGLPSDRFSAERTGGSVSTLTIQRTQQEDSAVYLCASSLARSLAGAYQETQYFGPGTRLLVL.

V is TRBV29-1 and J is TRBJ2-3; a possible D gene is TRBD1 (6 bases). The CDR3 totals 14 residues. Germline loops: CDR1 SQVTM, CDR2 ANQGSEA. Between the trimmed V and J ends, which lost 6 bases and 2 bases, there was a span of 15 bases. This CDR3 is CSVWRQDLTDTQYF. In nucleotides, the CDR3 is TGCAGCGTCTGGCGACAGGATCTCACAGATACGCAGTATTTT.

This chain links TRBV2 with TRBJ1-5; no clear D gene. Germline V CDR1 and CDR2: SNHLY, FYNNEI. The germline V and J ends were trimmed by 3 bases and 1 base, with 7 bases remaining between them. The CDR3 has 14 residues. This CDR3 reads CASSDIMSNQPQHF. CDR3 sequence (DNA): TGTGCCAGCAGTGATATTATGAGCAATCAGCCCCAGCATTTT.